This T cell receptor (beta chain) came from a study of blood T cell repertoires in COVID-19. Study-level information: COVID-19 samples from acute and convalescent phases originated in the United States, Italy and Spain. In each case, the material was cDNA or gDNA derived from T cells, B-cell-depleted T cells, or PBMCs.

The V and J ends lost 2 bases and 2 bases, in that order; junction bases with no gene match: 12. The V gene's germline CDR1 is SGHAT and CDR2 FQNNGV. CDR3 length equals 17 residues. Methods used by the authors: Amplifying reference gene primers gave estimates of nucleated cell counts. Libraries were prepared by immunoSEQ multiplex PCR; TCRdb keeps only in-frame clonotypes and omits some of them. From that table come the V and J calls and clone size; the DNA was used to work out D and trimming. The sample records approximately 210,000 clones, 84% being singletons. V and J are TRBV11-2 and TRBJ2-7, with 7 positions matching TRBD2. The specimen was peripheral blood. This receptor was identified in a man aged 25 to 40 with active or convalescent COVID-19. CDR3 protein: CASSLRVAGEGPYEQYF. In DNA, the CDR3 is TGTGCCAGCAGCTTAAGGGTAGCTGGGGAGGGCCCCTACGAGCAGTACTTC.